This TCR beta chain was sequenced during a study of blood T cell repertoires in COVID-19. This clone came up many times. Germline CDR1 reads MNHEY; CDR2 reads SMNVEV (reference sequence). Losses at the gene ends were 1 base for V and 8 bases for J; bases not matched to a gene: 9. The CDR3 is made up of 15 amino acids. Produced via immunoSEQ multiplex PCR; TCRdb's table is partial and in-frame only. The sample includes more than 65,000 clones, about 87% seen only once; the top ten take almost 6.5%. Input material: peripheral blood. This TCR came from a woman aged 45-60 years with acute or convalescent COVID-19. V and J are TRBV27 and TRBJ1-2; 8 bases fit TRBD1. The DNA of the CDR3 is TGTGCCAGCAGTTTATTGGGGCAGGGGGCGCAGGGCTACACCTTC. Its protein product is CASSLLGQGAQGYTF.